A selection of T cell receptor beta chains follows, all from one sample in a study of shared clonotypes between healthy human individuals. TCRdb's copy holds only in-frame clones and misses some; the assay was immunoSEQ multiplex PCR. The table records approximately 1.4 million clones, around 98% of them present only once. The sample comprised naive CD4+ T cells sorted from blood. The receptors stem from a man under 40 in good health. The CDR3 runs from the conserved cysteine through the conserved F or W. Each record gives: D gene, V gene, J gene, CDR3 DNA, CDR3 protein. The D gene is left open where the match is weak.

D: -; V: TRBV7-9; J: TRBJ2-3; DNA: TGTGCCAGCAGCTTAAGGGCGGATAGCACAGATACGCAGTATTTT; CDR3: CASSLRADSTDTQYF
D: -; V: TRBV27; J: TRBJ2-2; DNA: TGTGCCAGCAGGGTCTCGGGCACCGGGGAGCTGTTTTTT; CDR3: CASRVSGTGELFF
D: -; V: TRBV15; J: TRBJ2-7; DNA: TGTGCCACCAGCAGAGAGCGGGCGGTCGGAGCCTACGAGCAGTACTTC; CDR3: CATSRERAVGAYEQYF
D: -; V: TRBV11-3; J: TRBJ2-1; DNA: TGTGCCAGCAGCTCTGACTCCGACAATGAGCAGTTCTTC; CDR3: CASSSDSDNEQFF
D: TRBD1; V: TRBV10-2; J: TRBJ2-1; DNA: TGCGCCAGCATTCTAGACAGACAGGGGGCGAATGAGCAGTTCTTC; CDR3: CASILDRQGANEQFF
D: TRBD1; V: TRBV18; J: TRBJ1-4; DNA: TGTGCCAGCTCGTTCACCGGGACAGCGGGTGAAAAACTGTTTTTT; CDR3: CASSFTGTAGEKLFF
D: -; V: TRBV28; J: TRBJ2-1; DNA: TGTGCCAGCAGTTTAGCTTCCACCCCGCGAAATGAGCAGTTCTTC; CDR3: CASSLASTPRNEQFF
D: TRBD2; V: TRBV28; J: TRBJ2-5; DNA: TGTGCCAGCAGTTTTACTAGCGGGAGTAGAGAGACCCAGTACTTC; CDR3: CASSFTSGSRETQYF
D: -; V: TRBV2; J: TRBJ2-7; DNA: TGTGCCAGCAGTGAAGCTTCGAACCGACAGGCCCCCTACGAGCAGTACTTC; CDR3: CASSEASNRQAPYEQYF
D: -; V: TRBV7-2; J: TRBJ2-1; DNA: TGTGCCAGCAGCTTATCGGTCGGGAGCTCCTACAATGAGCAGTTCTTC; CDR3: CASSLSVGSSYNEQFF
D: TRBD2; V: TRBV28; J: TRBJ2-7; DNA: TGTGCCAGCATCCACCGGGCTAGCGGGAGGAACTACGAGCAGTACTTC; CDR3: CASIHRASGRNYEQYF
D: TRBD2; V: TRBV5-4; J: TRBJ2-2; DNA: TGTGCCAGCAGCTTGGAGCTAGCGGGAGAAATCACCGGGGAGCTGTTTTTT; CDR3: CASSLELAGEITGELFF
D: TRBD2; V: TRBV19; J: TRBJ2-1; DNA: TGTGCCAGTAGTATAGATCGAGGGCTAGCGGGACACGGTGAGCAGTTCTTC; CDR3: CASSIDRGLAGHGEQFF
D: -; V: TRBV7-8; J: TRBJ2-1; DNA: TGTGCCAGCAGCATGCTAATAGGCTATGAGCAGTTCTTC; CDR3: CASSMLIGYEQFF
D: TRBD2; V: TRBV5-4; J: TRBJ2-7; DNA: TGTGCCAGCAGCTTTGAGGGAACTAGCGGGAGGACCTACGAGCAGTACTTC; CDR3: CASSFEGTSGRTYEQYF
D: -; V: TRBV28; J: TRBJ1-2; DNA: TGTGCCAGCAGTTCCCTCCATGGGGGCGGGCCGGATGGCTACACCTTC; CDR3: CASSSLHGGGPDGYTF
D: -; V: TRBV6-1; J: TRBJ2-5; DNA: TGTGCCAGCAGGTTGACGTGGCAAGAGACCCAGTACTTC; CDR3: CASRLTWQETQYF
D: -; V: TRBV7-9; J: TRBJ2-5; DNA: TGTGCCAGCAGCTTAATCGGTTCGGGCCAAGAGACCCAGTACTTC; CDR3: CASSLIGSGQETQYF